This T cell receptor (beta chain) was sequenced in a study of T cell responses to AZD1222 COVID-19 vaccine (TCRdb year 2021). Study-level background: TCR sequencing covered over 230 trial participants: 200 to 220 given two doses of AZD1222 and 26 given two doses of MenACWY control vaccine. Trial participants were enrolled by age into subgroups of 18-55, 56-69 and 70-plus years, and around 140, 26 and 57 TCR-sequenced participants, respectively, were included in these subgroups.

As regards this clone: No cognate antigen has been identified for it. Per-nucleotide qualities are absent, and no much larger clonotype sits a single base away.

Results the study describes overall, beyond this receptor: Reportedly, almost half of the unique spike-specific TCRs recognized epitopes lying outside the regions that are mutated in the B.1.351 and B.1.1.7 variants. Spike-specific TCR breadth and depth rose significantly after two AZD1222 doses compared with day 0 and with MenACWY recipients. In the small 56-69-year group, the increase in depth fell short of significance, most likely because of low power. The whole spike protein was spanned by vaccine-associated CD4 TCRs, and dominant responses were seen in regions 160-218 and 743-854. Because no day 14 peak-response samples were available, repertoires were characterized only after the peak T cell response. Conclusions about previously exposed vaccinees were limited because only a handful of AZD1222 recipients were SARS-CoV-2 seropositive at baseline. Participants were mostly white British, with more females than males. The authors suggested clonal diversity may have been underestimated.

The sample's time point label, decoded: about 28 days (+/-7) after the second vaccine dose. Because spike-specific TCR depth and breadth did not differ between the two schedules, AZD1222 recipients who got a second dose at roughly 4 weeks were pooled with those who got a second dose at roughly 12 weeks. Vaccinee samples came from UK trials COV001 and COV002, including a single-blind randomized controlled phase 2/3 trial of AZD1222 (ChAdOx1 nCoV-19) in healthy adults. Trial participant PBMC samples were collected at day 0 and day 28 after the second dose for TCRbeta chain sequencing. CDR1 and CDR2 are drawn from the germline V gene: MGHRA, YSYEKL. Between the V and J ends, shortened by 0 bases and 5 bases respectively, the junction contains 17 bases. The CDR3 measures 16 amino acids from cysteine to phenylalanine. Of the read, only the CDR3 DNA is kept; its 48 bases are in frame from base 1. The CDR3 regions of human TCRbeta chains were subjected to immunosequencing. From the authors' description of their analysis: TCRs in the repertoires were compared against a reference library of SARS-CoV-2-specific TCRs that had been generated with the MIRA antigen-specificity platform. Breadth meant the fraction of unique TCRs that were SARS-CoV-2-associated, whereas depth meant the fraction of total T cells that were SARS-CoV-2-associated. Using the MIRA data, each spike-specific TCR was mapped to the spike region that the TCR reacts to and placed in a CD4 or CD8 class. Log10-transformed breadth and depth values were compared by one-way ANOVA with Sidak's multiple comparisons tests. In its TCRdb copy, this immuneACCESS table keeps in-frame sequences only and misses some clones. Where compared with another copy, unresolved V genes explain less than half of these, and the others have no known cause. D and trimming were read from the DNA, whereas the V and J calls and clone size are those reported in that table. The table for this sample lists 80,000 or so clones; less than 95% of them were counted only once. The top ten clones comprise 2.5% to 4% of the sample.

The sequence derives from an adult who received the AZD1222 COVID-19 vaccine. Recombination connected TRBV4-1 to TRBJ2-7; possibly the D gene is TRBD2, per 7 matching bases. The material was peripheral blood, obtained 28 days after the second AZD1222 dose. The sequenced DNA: TGCGCCAGCAGCCAAGAGGGGAGGGGGGGCATCGACGAGCAGTACTTC. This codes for CASSQEGRGGIDEQYF.